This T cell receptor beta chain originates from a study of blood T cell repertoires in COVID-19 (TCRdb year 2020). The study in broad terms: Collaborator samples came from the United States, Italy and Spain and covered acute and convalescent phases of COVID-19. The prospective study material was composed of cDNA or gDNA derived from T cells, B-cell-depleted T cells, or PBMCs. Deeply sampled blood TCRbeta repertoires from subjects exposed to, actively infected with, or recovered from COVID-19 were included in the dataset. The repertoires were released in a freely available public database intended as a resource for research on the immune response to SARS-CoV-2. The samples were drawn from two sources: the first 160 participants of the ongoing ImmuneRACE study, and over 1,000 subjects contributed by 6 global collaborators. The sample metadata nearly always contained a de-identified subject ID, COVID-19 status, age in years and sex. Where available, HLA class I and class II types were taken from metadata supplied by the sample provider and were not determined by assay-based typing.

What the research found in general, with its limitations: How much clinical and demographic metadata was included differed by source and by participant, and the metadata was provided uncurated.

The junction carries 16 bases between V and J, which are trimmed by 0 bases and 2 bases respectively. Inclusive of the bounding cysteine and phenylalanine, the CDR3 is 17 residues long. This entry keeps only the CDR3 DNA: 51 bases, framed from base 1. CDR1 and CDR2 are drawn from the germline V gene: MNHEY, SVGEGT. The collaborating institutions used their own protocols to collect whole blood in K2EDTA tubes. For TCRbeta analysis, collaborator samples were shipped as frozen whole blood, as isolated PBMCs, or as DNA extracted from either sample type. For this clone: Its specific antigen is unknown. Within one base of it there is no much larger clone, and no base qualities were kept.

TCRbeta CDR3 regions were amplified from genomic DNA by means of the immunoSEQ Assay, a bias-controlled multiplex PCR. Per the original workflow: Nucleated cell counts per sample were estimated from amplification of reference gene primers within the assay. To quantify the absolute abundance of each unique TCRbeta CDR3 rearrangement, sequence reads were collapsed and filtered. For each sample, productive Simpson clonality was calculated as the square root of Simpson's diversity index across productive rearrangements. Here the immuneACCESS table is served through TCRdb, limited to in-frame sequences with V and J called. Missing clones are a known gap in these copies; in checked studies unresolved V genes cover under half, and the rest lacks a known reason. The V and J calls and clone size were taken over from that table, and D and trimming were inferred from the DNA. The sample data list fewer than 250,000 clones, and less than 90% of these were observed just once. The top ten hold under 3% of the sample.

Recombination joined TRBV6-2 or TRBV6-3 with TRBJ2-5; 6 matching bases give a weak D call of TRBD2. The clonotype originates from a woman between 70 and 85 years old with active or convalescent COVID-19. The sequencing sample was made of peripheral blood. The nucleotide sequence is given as TGTGCCAGCAGTTACTCAGAATTAGCGGAGGAGCAAGAGACCCAGTACTTC. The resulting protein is CASSYSELAEEQETQYF.